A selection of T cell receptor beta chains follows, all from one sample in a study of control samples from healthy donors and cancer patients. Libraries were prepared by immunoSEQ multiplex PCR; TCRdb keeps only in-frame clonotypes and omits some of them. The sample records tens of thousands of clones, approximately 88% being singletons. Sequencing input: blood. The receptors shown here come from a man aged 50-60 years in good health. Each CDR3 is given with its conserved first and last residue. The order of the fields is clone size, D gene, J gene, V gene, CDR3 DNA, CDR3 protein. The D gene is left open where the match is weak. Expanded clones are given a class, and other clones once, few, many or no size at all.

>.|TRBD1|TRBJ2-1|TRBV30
TGTGCCTGGAGCGGAGACAGGGGGTTCAATGAGCAGTTCTTC
CAWSGDRGFNEQFF
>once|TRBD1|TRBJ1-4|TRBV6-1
TGTGCCAGCAGTGCAACTACCACAGGGGGCTATTACTATGAAAAACTGTTTTTT
CASSATTTGGYYYEKLFF
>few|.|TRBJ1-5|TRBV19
TGTGCCAGTAGTATTACCGGTAGCAATCAGCCCCAGCATTTT
CASSITGSNQPQHF
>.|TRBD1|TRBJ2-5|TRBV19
TGTGCCAGCCGGGACAGACAAGAGACCCAGTACTTC
CASRDRQETQYF
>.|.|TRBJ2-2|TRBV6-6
TGTGCCAGCAGCCCTCCAGTAGGGACAGGGGAGCTGTTTTTT
CASSPPVGTGELFF
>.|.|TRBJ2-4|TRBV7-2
TGTGCCAGCAGCTCGGACCTTACCAAAAACATTCAGTACTTC
CASSSDLTKNIQYF
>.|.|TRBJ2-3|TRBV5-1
TGCGCCAGCAGCTCAGGGACTGCTGGCAATACGCAGTATTTT
CASSSGTAGNTQYF
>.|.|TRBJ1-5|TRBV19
TGTGCCAGTAGGGGTTCACAGGGTGTTATTCAGCCCCAGCATTTT
CASRGSQGVIQPQHF
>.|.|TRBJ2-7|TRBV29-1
TGCAGCGTTCCCCCCCGGGACACAACCTACGAGCAGTACTTC
CSVPPRDTTYEQYF
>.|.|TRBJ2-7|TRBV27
TGTGCCAGCAGTTTATCGACGAAGAACGAGCAGTACTTC
CASSLSTKNEQYF
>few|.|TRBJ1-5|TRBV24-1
TGTGCCACCAGTGACAAGGACAGAAATCAGCCCCAGCATTTT
CATSDKDRNQPQHF
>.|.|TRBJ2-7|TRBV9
TGTGCCAGCAGCGGAAACCGGGACGGCTCCTACGAGCAGTACTTC
CASSGNRDGSYEQYF
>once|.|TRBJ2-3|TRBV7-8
TGTGCCAGCAGCTTTCCTGCGGGGGATACGCAGTATTTT
CASSFPAGDTQYF
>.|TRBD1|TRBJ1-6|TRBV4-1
TGCGCCAGCAGCCATGACAGGGGCAACTATAATTCACCCCTCCACTTT
CASSHDRGNYNSPLHF
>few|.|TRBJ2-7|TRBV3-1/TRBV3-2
TGTGCCAGCAGCCAAGAGAGGACGGTCCACGAGCAGTACTTC
CASSQERTVHEQYF
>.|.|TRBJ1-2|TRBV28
TGTGCCAGCAGTTCAAGTTATGGCTACACCTTC
CASSSSYGYTF
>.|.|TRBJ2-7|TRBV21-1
TGTGCCAGCACCAACCCAATGAGAACTAGCAAAGAGGACTACGAGCAGTACTTC
CASTNPMRTSKEDYEQYF
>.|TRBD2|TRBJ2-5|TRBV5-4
TGTGCCAGCAGCTTGGCGGGAGGAGAGACCCAGTACTTC
CASSLAGGETQYF
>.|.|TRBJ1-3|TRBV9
TGTGCCAGCAGCGTAGGGAACACCATATATTTT
CASSVGNTIYF
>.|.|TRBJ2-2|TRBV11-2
TGTGCCAGCAGCTTAGCGGGGGCGCCCGGGGAGCTGTTTTTT
CASSLAGAPGELFF
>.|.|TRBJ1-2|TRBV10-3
TGTGCCATCAGTGAGAGTTTCCCGGGCAGACTTAACTATGGCTACACCTTC
CAISESFPGRLNYGYTF
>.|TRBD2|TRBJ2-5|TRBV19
TGTGCCAGTAGTACCCTCAGACTAGCCGAACGGGAGACCCAGTACTTC
CASSTLRLAERETQYF